A single sample gave rise to the 18 T cell receptor beta chains below, sequenced in a study of cytomegalovirus exposure and HLA in healthy donors. Vbeta (60) and Jbeta (13) primers were used in the PCR. The assay was immunoSEQ multiplex PCR, and TCRdb's table has in-frame clones only and misses some. The table counts over 40,000 clones; roughly 6% lies in the top ten. The sequenced sample consisted of PBMCs. The source is a man aged 25-45 years in good health and CMV-seronegative.

This rearrangement joins TRBV6-5 to TRBJ2-1, with 7 bases lining up with TRBD1. The V and J ends lost 0 bases and 8 bases, in that order; junction bases with no gene match: 10. The CDR3 runs to 16 residues. Germline CDR1 reads MNHEY; CDR2 reads SVGAGI. CDR3 protein: CASSYSTGIGMDEQFF. In nucleotides, the CDR3 is TGTGCCAGCAGTTACTCGACAGGGATAGGAATGGATGAGCAGTTCTTC.

The CDR3 sequence: CASREPGHSNTGELFF. The CDR3 DNA sequence: TGTGCCAGCAGGGAACCGGGACACTCGAACACCGGGGAGCTGTTTTTT. The V gene is TRBV25-1, the J gene TRBJ2-2; the D gene is possibly TRBD1 (6 bases). The V gene lost 6 bases and the J gene lost 0 bases, with 14 bases spanning the gap. Germline CDR1 is MGHDK and CDR2 is SYGVNS. This CDR3 contains 16 residues. Filled out from reference TRBV25-1 and TRBJ2-2, the complete variable domain reads EADIYQTPRYLVIGTGKKITLECSQTMGHDKMYWYQQDPGMELHLIHYSYGVNSTEKGDLSSESTVSRIRTEHFPLTLESARPSHTSQYLCASREPGHSNTGELFFGEGSRLTVL.

The chain joins TRBV14 to TRBJ2-7; no clear D. The CDR3 consists of 13 residues. CDR1 is SGHDN, CDR2 FVKESK, per germline. Between the trimmed V and J ends, which lost 6 bases and 1 base, there was a span of 10 bases. The CDR3 protein is CASRPTHSYEQYF. For the CDR3, the DNA is TGTGCCAGCAGACCGACACATTCCTACGAGCAGTACTTC.

This sequence joins TRBV10-2 and TRBJ2-5, with D possibly being TRBD1 (6 bases). The CDR3 is 15 amino acids. Trimming stripped 4 bases from V and 1 base from J, with 13 bases between. Germline-derived CDR1 and CDR2 are WSHSY and SAAADI. CDR3 sequence reads: CASSGPTGFQETQYF. The CDR3 DNA sequence: TGCGCCAGCAGTGGGCCGACAGGTTTCCAAGAGACCCAGTACTTC.

The CDR3 nucleotides are TGTGCCAGCAGTGATAAAAAGACAGGGCAATCCGACAATGAGCAGTTCTTC. This encodes CASSDKKTGQSDNEQFF. The rearrangement links TRBV6-1 to TRBJ2-1, with TRBD1 matching over 7 bases. The CDR3 contains 17 residues. V lost 3 bases, J lost 5 bases, and 13 bases stayed unmatched. The germline V gene has CDR1 MNHNS and CDR2 SASEGT.

The V and J genes are TRBV10-1 and TRBJ2-5, with D possibly being TRBD2 (5 bases). CDR3 length: 13 residues. The germline V and J ends were trimmed by 3 bases and 4 bases, with 9 bases remaining between them. From germline, CDR1 is WNHNN and CDR2 SYGVQD (reference sequence). CDR3 residues: CASSDGIPETQYF. DNA for the CDR3: TGCGCCAGCAGTGACGGGATTCCAGAGACCCAGTACTTC.

J is TRBJ1-5 and V is TRBV6-6; D call uncertain. The CDR3 consists of 12 residues. V dropped 8 bases and J dropped 6 bases, with 11 bases sitting between them. Germline CDR1 MNHNY, CDR2 SVGAGI (reference sequence). The DNA of the CDR3 is TGTGCCAGCGCTCCGGGGAGTCAGCCCCAGCATTTT. Translation gives CASAPGSQPQHF.

The chain combines TRBV19 with TRBJ2-7, with TRBD1 matching 9 bases. Germline trimming cut 4 bases from V and 3 bases from J; bases unmatched to any gene: 7. This CDR3 has 15 residues. The germline V gene encodes CDR1 LNHDA and CDR2 SQIVND (reference sequence). In DNA, the CDR3 is TGTGCCAGTAGTAACCCGGGACAGGGAGTCTACGAGCAGTACTTC. This translates into CASSNPGQGVYEQYF.

V usage is TRBV5-5 and J usage is TRBJ1-2; D not resolved. Germline CDR1 SGHKS, CDR2 YYEKEE (reference sequence). The CDR3 contains 15 residues. Trimming cost V 1 base and J 1 base, with 11 bases left between them. For the CDR3, the DNA is TGTGCCAGCAGCTTGTTCGAAAGCCTTAACTATGGCTACACCTTC. This encodes CASSLFESLNYGYTF.

Here the CDR3 reads CASSVQVAGVGKDTQYF. In nucleotides, the CDR3 is TGTGCCAGCAGCGTTCAAGTAGCGGGAGTGGGGAAAGATACGCAGTATTTT. This chain uses TRBV9 with TRBJ2-3, with 9 bases identical to TRBD2. The V and J ends lost 2 bases and 5 bases, in that order; junction bases with no gene match: 12. Germline assignment: CDR1 SGDLS and CDR2 YYNGEE. This CDR3 has 17 amino acids.

The rearrangement links TRBV11-2 to TRBJ2-6; D unresolved. Germline lookup yields CDR1 SGHAT and CDR2 FQNNGV. V was cut by 5 bases and J by 2 bases, with 4 bases left in between. The CDR3 extends over 13 amino acids. DNA for the CDR3: TGTGCCAGCAGCCCAGCTGGGGCCAACGTCCTGACTTTC. It codes for CASSPAGANVLTF.

The chain recombines TRBV7-2 with TRBJ1-1; the D is unclear. Germline V gene sequence: CDR1 SGHTA, CDR2 FQGNSA. This CDR3 region has 12 residues. Between the trimmed V and J ends, which lost 3 bases and 4 bases, there was a span of 6 bases. The CDR3 coding sequence is TGTGCCAGCAGCTTCCTAGGCACTGAAGCTTTCTTT. Its translation: CASSFLGTEAFF. Full variable domain (outside the CDR3, taken from reference TRBV7-2 and TRBJ1-1): GAGVSQSPSNKVTEKGKDVELRCDPISGHTALYWYRQSLGQGLEFLIYFQGNSAPDKSGLPSDRFSAERTGGSVSTLTIQRTQQEDSAVYLCASSFLGTEAFFGQGTRLTVV.

The genes are TRBV5-1 and TRBJ2-7, with no clear D. Germline V gene sequence: CDR1 SGHRS, CDR2 YFSETQ. The V gene lost 8 bases and the J gene lost 5 bases, with 26 bases spanning the gap. This CDR3 comprises 16 residues. CDR3 loop: CASMEGGMGRSNEQYF. The CDR3 DNA sequence: TGCGCCAGTATGGAAGGTGGCATGGGCCGATCCAACGAGCAGTACTTC.

A remark on this clone: A read error may produce the germline difference seen at one junction end. This chain links TRBV30 with TRBJ2-7; 12 bases agree with TRBD1. The CDR3 length is 15 residues. Germline-derived CDR1 and CDR2 are GTSNPN and SVGIG (reference sequence). Here the CDR3 reads CAGSLPGQGAREQYF. The CDR3 nucleotides read TGTGCCGGGAGCCTACCGGGACAGGGGGCGCGCGAGCAGTACTTC.

This chain uses TRBV7-9 with TRBJ2-7; no firm D call. The CDR3 consists of 14 residues. Germline values: CDR1 SEHNR, CDR2 FQNEAQ (reference sequence). Deletions cut 0 bases from V and 5 bases from J, with 11 bases between. This CDR3 reads CASSLASRQNEQYF. The CDR3, as DNA: TGTGCCAGCAGCTTAGCTTCCAGGCAGAACGAGCAGTACTTC.

V and J are TRBV27 and TRBJ2-1, with 9 bases identical to TRBD2. Germline loops: CDR1 MNHEY, CDR2 SMNVEV (reference sequence). The CDR3 extends over 15 amino acids. The V segment lost 3 bases and the J segment 7 bases; nucleotides outside the gene matches: 7. The CDR3, as DNA: TGTGCCAGCAGTTTTCGGCGGGGGGGCCCGAATGAGCAGTTCTTC. Translating it yields CASSFRRGGPNEQFF.

This chain links TRBV27 with TRBJ1-2; D unresolved. CDR1 is MNHEY, CDR2 SMNVEV, per germline (reference sequence). Between the trimmed V and J ends, which lost 5 bases and 4 bases, there was a span of 14 bases. The CDR3 covers 14 residues. The CDR3, as DNA: TGTGCCAGCAGTCCCCCCTCCCAGGTCTATGGCTACACCTTC. As protein: CASSPPSQVYGYTF.

This rearrangement joins TRBV9 to TRBJ1-6; no definite D call. Germline-derived CDR1 and CDR2 are SGDLS and YYNGEE. This CDR3 comprises 13 residues. V lost 4 bases and J lost 9, with 11 bases in between. The CDR3 reads CASSPGEGSPLHF. DNA of the CDR3: TGTGCCAGCAGCCCTGGTGAGGGTTCACCCCTCCACTTT.